This T cell receptor (beta chain) stems from a study of PD-L1 blockade in urothelial cancer. Generated by immunoSEQ multiplex PCR, the TCRdb table keeps only in-frame clones and is missing some. The data contain about 88,000 clones, about 89% of them singletons. Unmatched junction bases numbered 11, after V lost 2 bases and J lost 8 bases. Germline V lookup: CDR1 KGHSH, CDR2 LQKENI. This CDR3 has 16 amino acids. Time point in this sample: pretreatment peripheral blood. The sequence was collected from a woman aged 80 or older with urothelial cancer. The rearrangement uses TRBV18 and TRBJ1-4; TRBD1 matches 7 bases. Sequenced material: PBMCs, taken around atezolizumab (anti-PD-L1) treatment. The CDR3 nucleotides read TGTGCCAGCTCACCATTACCCGGGACAGTAAGAGAAAAACTGTTTTTT. This codes for CASSPLPGTVREKLFF.